Following are 3 T cell receptor beta chains from one sample sequenced in a study of regulatory T cells in long-lasting Graves disease. Time point of the sample: newly diagnosed GD, antithyroid drugs for less than 3 months. PBMC RNA was the source of the TCR library. Relying on iRepertoire HTBI primers and Arm-PCR of CDR3 regions, the team built TCR beta libraries. TCRdb reprocessed the multiplex PCR reads with MiXCR, giving one entry per CDR3 protein. The table has about 350,000 distinct CDR3 sequences, 15% to 20% seen once. The same sample was also studied in work on T cells in Graves' hyperthyroidism and ophthalmopathy.

Sequenced here: peripheral blood mononuclear cells (PBMCs), sampled at new diagnosis, from a patient treated with antithyroid drugs. The receptors were sampled from a woman younger than 35 with Graves disease.

This clonotype was seen only a few times. This sequence joins TRBV27 and TRBJ2-1; D is unresolved. Germline V gives CDR1 MNHEY, CDR2 SMNVEV (reference sequence). With 5 bases removed from V and 5 bases from J, the gap between germline ends came to 7 bases. CDR3 length equals 12 residues. The CDR3 DNA reads TGTGCCAGCAGTACCAAGGACAATGAGCAGTTCTTC. Translated: CASSTKDNEQFF.

This chain uses TRBV6-2 or TRBV6-3 with TRBJ2-1; TRBD2 matches 8 bases. The V gene's germline CDR1 is MNHEY and CDR2 SVGEGT. J was trimmed by 7 bases and V by 2 bases; bases with no gene match: 1. The CDR3 extends over 13 amino acids. The CDR3 DNA follows: TGTGCCAGCAGTTACGGCGGGAGGAATGAGCAGTTCTTC. Its protein product is CASSYGGRNEQFF.

This clonotype was observed a few times. Mismatch with germline at one junction end may stem from a read error. The chain recombines TRBV12-3 or TRBV12-4 with TRBJ2-6, with D tentatively TRBD1 or TRBD2 (5 bases each). The length of the CDR3 is 18 residues. Written as DNA, the CDR3 is TGTGTCAGCACAGGAGGCAGGGATTCCCCCTCTGGGGCCAACGTCCTGACTTTC. This gives the protein CVSTGGRDSPSGANVLTF.